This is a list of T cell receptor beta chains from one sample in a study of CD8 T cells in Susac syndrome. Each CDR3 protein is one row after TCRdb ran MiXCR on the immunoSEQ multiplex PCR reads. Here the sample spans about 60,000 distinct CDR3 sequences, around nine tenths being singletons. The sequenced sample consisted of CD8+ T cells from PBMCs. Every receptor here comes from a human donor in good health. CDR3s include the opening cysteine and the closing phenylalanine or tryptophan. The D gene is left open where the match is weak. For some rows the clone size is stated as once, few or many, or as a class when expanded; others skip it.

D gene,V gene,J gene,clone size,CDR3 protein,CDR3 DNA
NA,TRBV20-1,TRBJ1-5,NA,CSATGTENYQPQHF,TGCAGTGCCACGGGGACGGAAAATTATCAGCCCCAGCATTTT
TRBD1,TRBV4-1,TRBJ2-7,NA,CASSQHWAGTGAYEQYF,TGCGCCAGCAGCCAACACTGGGCCGGGACAGGGGCCTACGAGCAGTACTTC
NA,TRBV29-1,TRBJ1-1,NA,CSVPDPNTEAFF,TGCAGCGTCCCGGATCCTAACACTGAAGCTTTCTTT
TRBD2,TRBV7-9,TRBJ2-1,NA,CASSARPAGAHYNEQFF,TGTGCCAGCAGCGCCCGTCCAGCGGGGGCCCACTACAATGAGCAGTTCTTC
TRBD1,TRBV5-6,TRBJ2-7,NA,CASSPGTGNEQYF,TGTGCCAGCAGTCCCGGGACAGGGAACGAGCAGTACTTC
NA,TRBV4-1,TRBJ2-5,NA,CASSQGSRLLGTQYF,TGCGCCAGCAGCCAAGGTAGTCGGCTCCTTGGGACCCAGTACTTC
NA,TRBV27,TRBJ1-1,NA,CASSPARGYEAFF,TGTGCCAGCTCTCCAGCCAGGGGCTACGAAGCTTTCTTT
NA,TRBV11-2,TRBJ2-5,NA,CASCEGPGETQYF,TGTGCCAGCTGTGAGGGGCCGGGAGAGACCCAGTACTTC
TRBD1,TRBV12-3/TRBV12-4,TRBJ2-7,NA,CASSLETGAYEQYF,TGTGCCAGCAGTTTAGAGACAGGGGCCTACGAGCAGTACTTC
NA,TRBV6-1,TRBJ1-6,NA,CASSEAGSYNSPLHF,TGTGCCAGCAGTGAAGCGGGCTCCTATAATTCACCCCTCCACTTT
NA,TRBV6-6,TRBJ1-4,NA,CASSYSPRATNEKLFF,TGTGCCAGCAGTTACAGCCCTAGAGCAACTAATGAAAAACTGTTTTTT
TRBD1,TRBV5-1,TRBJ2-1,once,CASSLAAVRGLDEQFF,TGCGCCAGCAGCTTGGCAGCGGTCAGGGGGCTGGATGAGCAGTTCTTC
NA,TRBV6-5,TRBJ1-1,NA,CASSYNPYSESEAFF,TGTGCCAGCAGTTACAATCCTTATTCTGAGTCTGAAGCTTTCTTT